This T cell receptor beta chain was observed in a study of blood T cell repertoires in COVID-19. Background on the study: The United States, Italy and Spain supplied acute and convalescent COVID-19 samples. Sources were T cells, B-cell-depleted T cells, or PBMCs; the material itself was cDNA or gDNA.

CDR3 length: 15 amino acids. V gave up 2 bases and J gave up 3 bases; unmatched junction bases: 2. CDR1 is SNHLY, CDR2 FYNNEI, per germline. The repertoire was sequenced with immunoSEQ multiplex PCR; TCRdb's copy has only in-frame clones and lacks some. This repertoire shows 410,000 or so clones, approximately 90% found once; its top ten account for approximately 1.5%. The V call is TRBV2, the J call TRBJ1-3; TRBD1 matches at 9 bases. The receptor comes from a woman aged 40 to 50 with COVID-19, enrolled during active disease. Sequenced material: peripheral blood. The CDR3 here is CASSETGGSGNTIYF. CDR3 DNA sequence: TGTGCCAGCAGTGAAACAGGGGGCAGTGGAAACACCATATATTTT.